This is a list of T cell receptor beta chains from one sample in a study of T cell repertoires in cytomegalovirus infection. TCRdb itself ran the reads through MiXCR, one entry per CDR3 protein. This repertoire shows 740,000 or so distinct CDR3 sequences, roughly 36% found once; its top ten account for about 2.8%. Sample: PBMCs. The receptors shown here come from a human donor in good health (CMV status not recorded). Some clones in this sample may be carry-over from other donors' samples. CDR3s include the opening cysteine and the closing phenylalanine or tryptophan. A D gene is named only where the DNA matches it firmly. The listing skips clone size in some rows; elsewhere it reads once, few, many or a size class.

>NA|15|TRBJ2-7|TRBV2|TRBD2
TGTGCCAGCGACCCCCGGGGTAGCGGGAGTCCAGAGCAGTACTTC
CASDPRGSGSPEQYF
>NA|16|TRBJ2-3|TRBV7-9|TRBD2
TGTGCCAGCAGCGCCGGTGGCGGGAGGAGGACAGATACGCAGTATTTT
CASSAGGGRRTDTQYF
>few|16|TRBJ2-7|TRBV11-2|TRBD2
TGTGCCAGCAGCTCCCTCCCGACTAGCGTGGGCTACGAGCAGTACTTC
CASSSLPTSVGYEQYF
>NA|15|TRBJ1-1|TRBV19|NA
TGTGCCAGCAATAAAATCAGGGGAATGAACACTGAAGCTTTCTTT
CASNKIRGMNTEAFF
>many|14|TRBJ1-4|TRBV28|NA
TGTGCCAGCAGCTTAAGGGGTTTAAATGAAAAACTGTTTTTT
CASSLRGLNEKLFF
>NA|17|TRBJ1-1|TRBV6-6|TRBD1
TGTGCCAGCAGACCCCCCGGGACAGGGAGCCTCGACACTGAAGCTTTCTTT
CASRPPGTGSLDTEAFF
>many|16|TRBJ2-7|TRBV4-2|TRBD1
TGTGCCAGCAGCCAAGGAGCGGACAGGGGCTCCTACGAGCAGTACTTC
CASSQGADRGSYEQYF
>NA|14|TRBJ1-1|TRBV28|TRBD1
TGTGCCAGCAGCCAGGGGGCTATCAACACTGAAGCTTTCTTT
CASSQGAINTEAFF
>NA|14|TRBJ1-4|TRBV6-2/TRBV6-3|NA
TGTGCCAGCACCCCTCGGATGGCCTGGGGAAAACTGTTTTTT
CASTPRMAWGKLFF
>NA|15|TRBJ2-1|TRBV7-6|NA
TGTGCCAGCAGCTTAGCTCTCTGGGGCTACAATGAGCAGTTCTTC
CASSLALWGYNEQFF
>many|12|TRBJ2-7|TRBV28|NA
TGTGCCGCCTCCCCTCCCTCCTACGAGCAGTACTTC
CAASPPSYEQYF
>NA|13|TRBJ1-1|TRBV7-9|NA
TGTGCCAGCAGCTTCGGCGGAGTCCCTGAAGCTTTCTTT
CASSFGGVPEAFF
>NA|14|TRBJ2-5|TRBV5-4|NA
TGTGCCAGCAGCTTGGGACAGGAGCAAGAGACCCAGTACTTC
CASSLGQEQETQYF
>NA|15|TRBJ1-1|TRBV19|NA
TGTGCCAGTAGTATAGGTCGGGGGAGAATGCCTGAAGCTTTCTTT
CASSIGRGRMPEAFF
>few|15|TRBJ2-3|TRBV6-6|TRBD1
TGTGCCAGCAGAACCCGGGACAGGGGCACAGATACGCAGTATTTT
CASRTRDRGTDTQYF
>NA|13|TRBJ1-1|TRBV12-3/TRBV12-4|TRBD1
TGTGCCAGCACGGGACAGGGGATGACTGAAGCTTTCTTT
CASTGQGMTEAFF
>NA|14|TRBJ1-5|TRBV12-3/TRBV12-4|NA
TGTGCCAGCAGTTTAGACAGGCTCGATCAGCCCCAGCATTTT
CASSLDRLDQPQHF
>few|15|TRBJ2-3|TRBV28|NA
TGTGCCAGCAGTCCCCAGGGGGAGGGTTGGGATACGCAGTATTTT
CASSPQGEGWDTQYF
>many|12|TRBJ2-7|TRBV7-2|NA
TGTGCCAGCAGCTTGGAGGCCGGGCCGTTCTACTTC
CASSLEAGPFYF
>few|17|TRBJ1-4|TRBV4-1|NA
TGTGCCAGCAGCCAAGATGGTTTCGGGCAGGGTGGGGAAAAACTGTTTTTT
CASSQDGFGQGGEKLFF
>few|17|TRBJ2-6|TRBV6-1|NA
TGTGCCAGCAGAAGCCCTCCAGGCCTCTCTGGGGCCAACGTCCTGACTTTC
CASRSPPGLSGANVLTF
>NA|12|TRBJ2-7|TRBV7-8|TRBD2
TGTGCCAGCAGGGGGAGGGGCCGCGAGCAGTACTTC
CASRGRGREQYF
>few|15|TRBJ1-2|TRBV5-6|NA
TGTGCCAGCAGGAGTGACAGAAAATTTAACTATGGCTACACCTTC
CASRSDRKFNYGYTF
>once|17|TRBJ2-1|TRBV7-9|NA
TGTGCCAGCAGCTTAGGGGCACTAGCCGGAAAGAACAATGAGCAGTTCTTC
CASSLGALAGKNNEQFF
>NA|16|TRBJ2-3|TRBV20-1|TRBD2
TGCAGTGCTCAAACTAGCGGGAGAGTGAGCACAGATACGCAGTATTTT
CSAQTSGRVSTDTQYF
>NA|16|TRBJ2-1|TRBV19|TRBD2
TGTGCCAGTAGATACAGGGCTAGCGGGGGTTACAATGAGCAGTTCTTC
CASRYRASGGYNEQFF
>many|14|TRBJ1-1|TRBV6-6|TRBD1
TGTGCCAGCAGTTACCGGACAGGGGGCACTGAAGCTTTCTTT
CASSYRTGGTEAFF
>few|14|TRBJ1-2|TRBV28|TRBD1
TGTGCCAGCAAGACGCAAGGACAGGGCTATGGCTACACCTTC
CASKTQGQGYGYTF
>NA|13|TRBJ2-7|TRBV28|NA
TGTGCCAGCAGTTTCGTACGGTTTACCGAGCAGTACTTC
CASSFVRFTEQYF
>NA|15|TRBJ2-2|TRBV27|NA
TGTGCCAGCAGTTTCGGGGGTGCTAGCACCGGGGAGCTGTTTTTT
CASSFGGASTGELFF
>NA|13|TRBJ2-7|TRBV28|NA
TGTGCCAGCAGCATCATCGGCCCATTCGAGCAGTACTTC
CASSIIGPFEQYF
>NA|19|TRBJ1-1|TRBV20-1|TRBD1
TGCAGTGCTAGAGATAGAGGGACAGGGACACCAGGCAGGGGCACTGAAGCTTTCTTT
CSARDRGTGTPGRGTEAFF
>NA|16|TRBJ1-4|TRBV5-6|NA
TGTGCCAGCAGCGAAACTGGGGGGCGAATTAATGAAAAACTGTTTTTT
CASSETGGRINEKLFF
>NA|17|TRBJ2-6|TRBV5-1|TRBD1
TGCGCCAGCAGCTCGGGACAGGGTGGCTCTGGGGCCAACGTCCTGACTTTC
CASSSGQGGSGANVLTF
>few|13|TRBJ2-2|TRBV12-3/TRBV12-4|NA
TGTGCCAGCAGTTTCAGGGCGGCTGGGGAGCTGTTTTTT
CASSFRAAGELFF
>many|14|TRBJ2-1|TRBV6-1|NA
TGTGCCAGCAGTGAATTGGGTCTAGTCTTTGAGCAGTTCTTC
CASSELGLVFEQFF
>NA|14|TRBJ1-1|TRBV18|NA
TGTGCCAGCTCACCTCCGACAGGTCCTATTGAAGCTTTCTTT
CASSPPTGPIEAFF
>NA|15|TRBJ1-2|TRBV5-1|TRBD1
TGCGCCAGCAGCCCCCGACAGGGAATATCCTATGGCTACACCTTC
CASSPRQGISYGYTF
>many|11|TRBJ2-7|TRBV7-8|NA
TGTGCCAGCAGCTGGGGTATCGAGCAGTACTTC
CASSWGIEQYF
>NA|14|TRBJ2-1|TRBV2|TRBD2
TGTGCCAGCAGGGTAGCGGGAGGGCTGAATGAGCAGTTCTTC
CASRVAGGLNEQFF
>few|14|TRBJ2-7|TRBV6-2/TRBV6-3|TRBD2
TGTGCCAGCAGTTCGGAAGGACTAGCGGGGGAGCAGTACTTC
CASSSEGLAGEQYF
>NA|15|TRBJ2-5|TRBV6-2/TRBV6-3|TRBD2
TGTGCCAGCAGTGCCTCGACTAGCGGATCCTTGCCCCAGTACTTC
CASSASTSGSLPQYF
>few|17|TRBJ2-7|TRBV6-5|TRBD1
TGTGCCAGCAGTTACGATGGTAGACAGGGTAGAACCTACGAGCAGTACTTC
CASSYDGRQGRTYEQYF
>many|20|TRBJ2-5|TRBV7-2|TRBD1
TGTGCCAGCAGCGTACAGGGGGGGACAGGGGGATTCCGAGAAAAAGAGACCCAGTACTTC
CASSVQGGTGGFREKETQYF
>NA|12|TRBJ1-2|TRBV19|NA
TGTGCCAGTAGTATGAATGCTCGTAGCTACACCTTC
CASSMNARSYTF
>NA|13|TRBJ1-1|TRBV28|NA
TGTGCCAGCGAAAGGGGTCCGGGCACTGAAGCTTTCTTT
CASERGPGTEAFF
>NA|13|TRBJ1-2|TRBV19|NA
TGTGCCAGTAGTATCCGGGTAATAGAAGGCTACACCTTC
CASSIRVIEGYTF
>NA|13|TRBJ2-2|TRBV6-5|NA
TGTGCCAGCACCTCAACCCCCACCGGGGAGCTGTTTTTT
CASTSTPTGELFF
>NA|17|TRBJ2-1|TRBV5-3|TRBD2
TGTGCCAGCAGGGGTGGACTAGCGGGGAGCTCCTACAATGAGCAGTTCTTC
CASRGGLAGSSYNEQFF
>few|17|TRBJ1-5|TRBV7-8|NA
TGTGCCAGCAGCAAAGGGGACGGATTTAATAGCAATCAGCCCCAGCATTTT
CASSKGDGFNSNQPQHF
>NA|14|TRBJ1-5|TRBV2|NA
TGTGCCAGCTCAGATACCTTTAGCAATCAGCCCCAGCATTTT
CASSDTFSNQPQHF
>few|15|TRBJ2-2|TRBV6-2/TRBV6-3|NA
TGTGCCAGCAGAAGGGACGGCACGAACACCGGGGAGCTGTTTTTT
CASRRDGTNTGELFF
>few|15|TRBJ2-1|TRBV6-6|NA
TGTGCCAGCAGTTATAGCGGAAGCTCCTACAATGAGCAGTTCTTC
CASSYSGSSYNEQFF
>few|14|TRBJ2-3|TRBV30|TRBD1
TGTGCCTGGGGGACAGGGAGCGCTCCAGATACGCAGTATTTT
CAWGTGSAPDTQYF
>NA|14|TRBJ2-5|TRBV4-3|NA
TGCGCCAGCAGCCAGGTCGCCTTTGTGGAGACCCAGTACTTC
CASSQVAFVETQYF
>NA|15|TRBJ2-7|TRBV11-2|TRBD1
TGTGCCAGCAGCTTATTTGGGACAGGGCTCGGGGAGCAGTACTTC
CASSLFGTGLGEQYF
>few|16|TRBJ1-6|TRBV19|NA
TGTGCCAGTAGTACCCCCGGGACGGAGTATAATTCACCCCTCCACTTT
CASSTPGTEYNSPLHF